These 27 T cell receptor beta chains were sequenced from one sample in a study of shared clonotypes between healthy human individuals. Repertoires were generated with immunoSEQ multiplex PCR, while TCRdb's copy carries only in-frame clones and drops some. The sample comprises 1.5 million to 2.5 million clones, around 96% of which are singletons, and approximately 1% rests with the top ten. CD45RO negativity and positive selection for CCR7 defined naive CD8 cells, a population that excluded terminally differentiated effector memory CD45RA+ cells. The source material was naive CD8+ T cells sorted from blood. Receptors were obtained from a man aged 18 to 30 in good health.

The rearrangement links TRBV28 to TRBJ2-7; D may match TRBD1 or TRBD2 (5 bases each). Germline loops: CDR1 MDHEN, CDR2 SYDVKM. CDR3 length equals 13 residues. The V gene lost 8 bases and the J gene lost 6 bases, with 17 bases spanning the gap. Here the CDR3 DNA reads TGTGCCAGCGGTCGTCTCGGGGCGGGCGAGCAGTACTTC. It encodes CASGRLGAGEQYF.

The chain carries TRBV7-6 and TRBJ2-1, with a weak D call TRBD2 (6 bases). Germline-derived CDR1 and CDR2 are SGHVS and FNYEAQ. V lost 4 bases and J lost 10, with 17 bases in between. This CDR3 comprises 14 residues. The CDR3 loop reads CASSSLGGALEQFF. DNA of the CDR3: TGTGCCAGCAGCTCCCTCGGCGGGGCCTTGGAGCAGTTCTTC. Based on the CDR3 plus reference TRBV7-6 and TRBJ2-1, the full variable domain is GAGVSQSPRYKVTKRGQDVALRCDPISGHVSLYWYRQALGQGPEFLTYFNYEAQQDKSGLPNDRFSAERPEGSISTLTIQRTEQRDSAMYRCASSSLGGALEQFFGPGTRLTVL.

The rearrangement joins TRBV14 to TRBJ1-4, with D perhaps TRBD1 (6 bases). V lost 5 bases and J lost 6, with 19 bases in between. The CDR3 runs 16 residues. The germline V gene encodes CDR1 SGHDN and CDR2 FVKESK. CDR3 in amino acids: CASSDYGGEGYEKLFF. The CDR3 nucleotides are TGTGCCAGCAGCGACTACGGGGGCGAGGGGTATGAAAAACTGTTTTTT.

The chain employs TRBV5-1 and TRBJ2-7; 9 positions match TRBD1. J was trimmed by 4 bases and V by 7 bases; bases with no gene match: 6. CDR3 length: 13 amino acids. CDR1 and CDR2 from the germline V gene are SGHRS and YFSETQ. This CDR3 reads CASHRTGEYEQYF. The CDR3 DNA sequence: TGCGCCAGCCACCGGACAGGGGAGTACGAGCAGTACTTC.

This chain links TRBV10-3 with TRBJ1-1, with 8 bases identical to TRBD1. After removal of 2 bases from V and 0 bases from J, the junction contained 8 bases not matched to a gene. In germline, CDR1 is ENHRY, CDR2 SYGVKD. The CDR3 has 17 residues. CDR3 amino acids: CAISETGGSELNTEAFF. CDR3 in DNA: TGTGCCATCAGTGAGACAGGGGGGAGTGAGTTGAACACTGAAGCTTTCTTT.

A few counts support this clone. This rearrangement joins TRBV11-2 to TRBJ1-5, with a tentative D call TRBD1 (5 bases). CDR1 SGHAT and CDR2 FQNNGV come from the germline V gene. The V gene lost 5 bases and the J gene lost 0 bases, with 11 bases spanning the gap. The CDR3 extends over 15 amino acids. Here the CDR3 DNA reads TGTGCCAGCAGCCGTAAGGGGAATAGCAATCAGCCCCAGCATTTT. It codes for CASSRKGNSNQPQHF.

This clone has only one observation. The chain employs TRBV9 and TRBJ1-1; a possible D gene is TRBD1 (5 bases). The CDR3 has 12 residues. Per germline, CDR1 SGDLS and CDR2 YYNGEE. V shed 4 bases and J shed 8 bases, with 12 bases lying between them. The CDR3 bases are TGTGCCAGCAGCTCCCGTGGGGACGAAGCTTTCTTT. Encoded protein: CASSSRGDEAFF.

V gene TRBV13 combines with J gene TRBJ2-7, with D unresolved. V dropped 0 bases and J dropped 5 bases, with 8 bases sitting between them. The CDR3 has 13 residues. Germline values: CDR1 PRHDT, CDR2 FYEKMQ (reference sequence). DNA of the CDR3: TGTGCCAGCAGCTTAGGTAAGGTGGACGAGCAGTACTTC. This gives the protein CASSLGKVDEQYF.

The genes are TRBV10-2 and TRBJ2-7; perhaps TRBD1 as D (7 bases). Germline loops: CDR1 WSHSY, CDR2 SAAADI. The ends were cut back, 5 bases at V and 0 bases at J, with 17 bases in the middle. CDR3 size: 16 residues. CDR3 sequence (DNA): TGCGCCAGCAGTAATAGCAGGGGGGATATCTCCTACGAGCAGTACTTC. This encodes CASSNSRGDISYEQYF.

The chain's CDR3 is CASSLDYLDEQFF. For the CDR3, the DNA is TGTGCCAGCAGCTTGGACTATTTGGATGAGCAGTTCTTC. This chain connects TRBV5-6 to TRBJ2-1; no clear D. The CDR3 extends over 13 amino acids. CDR1 and CDR2 from the germline V gene are SGHDT and YYEEEE. V lost 0 bases, J lost 8 bases, and 9 bases lay in between. Full variable domain (outside the CDR3, taken from reference TRBV5-6 and TRBJ2-1): DAGVTQSPTHLIKTRGQQVTLRCSPKSGHDTVSWYQQALGQGPQFIFQYYEEEERQRGNFPDRFSGHQFPNYSSELNVNALLLGDSALYLCASSLDYLDEQFFGPGTRLTVL.

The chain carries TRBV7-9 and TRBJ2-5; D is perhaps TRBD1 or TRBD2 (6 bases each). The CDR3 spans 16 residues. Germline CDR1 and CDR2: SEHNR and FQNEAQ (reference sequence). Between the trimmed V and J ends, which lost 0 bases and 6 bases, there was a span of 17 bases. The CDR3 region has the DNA TGTGCCAGCAGCTTAGCTACCGGGGGCGCAGGAAAGACCCAGTACTTC. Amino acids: CASSLATGGAGKTQYF.

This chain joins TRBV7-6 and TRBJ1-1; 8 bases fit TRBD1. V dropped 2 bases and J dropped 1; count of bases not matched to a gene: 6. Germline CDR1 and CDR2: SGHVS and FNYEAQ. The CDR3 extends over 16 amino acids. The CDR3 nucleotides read TGTGCCAGCAGCTTACCCATGGGGACAGGGAACACTGAAGCTTTCTTT. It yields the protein CASSLPMGTGNTEAFF. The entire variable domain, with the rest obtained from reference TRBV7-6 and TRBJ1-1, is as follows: GAGVSQSPRYKVTKRGQDVALRCDPISGHVSLYWYRQALGQGPEFLTYFNYEAQQDKSGLPNDRFSAERPEGSISTLTIQRTEQRDSAMYRCASSLPMGTGNTEAFFGQGTRLTVV.

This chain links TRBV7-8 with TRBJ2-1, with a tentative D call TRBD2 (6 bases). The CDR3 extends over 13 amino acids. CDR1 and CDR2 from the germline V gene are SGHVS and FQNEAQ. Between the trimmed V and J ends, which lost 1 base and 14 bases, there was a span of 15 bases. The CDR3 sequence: CASSLDIGGEEFF. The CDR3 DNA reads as TGTGCCAGCAGCTTAGATATCGGCGGGGAGGAGTTCTTC.

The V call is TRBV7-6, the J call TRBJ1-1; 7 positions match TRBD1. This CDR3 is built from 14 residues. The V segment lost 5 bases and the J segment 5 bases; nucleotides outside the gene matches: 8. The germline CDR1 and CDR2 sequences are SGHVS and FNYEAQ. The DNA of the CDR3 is TGTGCCAGCAGCCCAGGGGGGCAGGGAACTGAAGCTTTCTTT. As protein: CASSPGGQGTEAFF.

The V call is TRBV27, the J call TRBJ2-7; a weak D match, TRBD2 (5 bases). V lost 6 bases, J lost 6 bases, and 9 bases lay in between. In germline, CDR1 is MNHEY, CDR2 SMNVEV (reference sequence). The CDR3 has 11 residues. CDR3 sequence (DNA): TGTGCCAGCAGCGGACTGTTCGAGCAGTACTTC. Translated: CASSGLFEQYF.

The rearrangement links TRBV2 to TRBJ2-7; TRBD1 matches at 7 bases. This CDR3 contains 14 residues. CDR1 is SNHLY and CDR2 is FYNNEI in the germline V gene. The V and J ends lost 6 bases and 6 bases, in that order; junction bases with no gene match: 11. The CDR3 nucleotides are TGTGCCAGCAGCATACTAACAGGGGCCAGCGAGCAGTACTTC. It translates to CASSILTGASEQYF.

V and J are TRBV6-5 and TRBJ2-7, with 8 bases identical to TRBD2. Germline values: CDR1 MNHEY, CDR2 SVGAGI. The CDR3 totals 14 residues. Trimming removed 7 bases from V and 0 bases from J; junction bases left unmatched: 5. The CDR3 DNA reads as TGTGCCAGCACCTCTGGGACTAGCTCCTACGAGCAGTACTTC. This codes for CASTSGTSSYEQYF.

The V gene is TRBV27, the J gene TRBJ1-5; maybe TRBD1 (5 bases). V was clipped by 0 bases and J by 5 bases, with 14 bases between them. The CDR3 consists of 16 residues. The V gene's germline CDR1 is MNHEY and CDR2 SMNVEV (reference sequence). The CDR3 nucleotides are TGTGCCAGCAGTTTATCCCCGGACGGGGCCCATCAGCCCCAGCATTTT. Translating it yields CASSLSPDGAHQPQHF.

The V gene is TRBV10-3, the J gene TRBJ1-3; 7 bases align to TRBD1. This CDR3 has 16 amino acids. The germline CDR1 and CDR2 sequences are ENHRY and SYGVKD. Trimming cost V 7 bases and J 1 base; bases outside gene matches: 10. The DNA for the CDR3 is TGTGCCATCACCATAGTATCGACAGGGTCTGGAAACACCATATATTTT. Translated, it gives CAITIVSTGSGNTIYF.

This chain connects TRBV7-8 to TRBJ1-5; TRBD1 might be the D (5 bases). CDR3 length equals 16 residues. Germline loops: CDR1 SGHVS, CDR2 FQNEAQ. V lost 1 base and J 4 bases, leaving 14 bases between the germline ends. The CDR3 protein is CASSLEGQGWNQPQHF. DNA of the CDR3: TGTGCCAGCAGCTTAGAGGGCCAGGGCTGGAATCAGCCCCAGCATTTT. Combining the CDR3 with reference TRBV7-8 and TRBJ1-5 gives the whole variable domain GAGVSQSPRYKVAKRGQDVALRCDPISGHVSLFWYQQALGQGPEFLTYFQNEAQLDKSGLPSDRFFAERPEGSVSTLKIQRTQQEDSAVYLCASSLEGQGWNQPQHFGDGTRLSIL.

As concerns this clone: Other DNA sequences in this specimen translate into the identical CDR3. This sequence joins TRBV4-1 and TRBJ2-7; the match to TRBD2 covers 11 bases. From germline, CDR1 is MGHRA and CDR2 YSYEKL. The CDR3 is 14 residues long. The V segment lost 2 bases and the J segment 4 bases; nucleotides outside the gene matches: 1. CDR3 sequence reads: CASSQTSGGYEQYF. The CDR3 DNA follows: TGCGCCAGCAGCCAAACTAGCGGGGGATACGAGCAGTACTTC.

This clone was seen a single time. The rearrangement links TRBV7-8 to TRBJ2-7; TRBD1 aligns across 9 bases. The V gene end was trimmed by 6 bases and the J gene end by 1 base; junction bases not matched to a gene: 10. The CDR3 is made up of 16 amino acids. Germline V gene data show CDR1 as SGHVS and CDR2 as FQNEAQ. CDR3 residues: CASRPKRDRASYEQYF. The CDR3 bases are TGTGCCAGCAGGCCAAAAAGGGACAGGGCTTCCTACGAGCAGTACTTC. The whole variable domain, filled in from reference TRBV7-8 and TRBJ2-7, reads GAGVSQSPRYKVAKRGQDVALRCDPISGHVSLFWYQQALGQGPEFLTYFQNEAQLDKSGLPSDRFFAERPEGSVSTLKIQRTQQEDSAVYLCASRPKRDRASYEQYFGPGTRLTVT.

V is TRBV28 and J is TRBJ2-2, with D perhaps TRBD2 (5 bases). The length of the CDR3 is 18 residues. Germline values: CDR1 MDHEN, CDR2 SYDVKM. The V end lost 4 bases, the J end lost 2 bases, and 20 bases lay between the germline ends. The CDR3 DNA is TGTGCCAGCAGTTATTGGGTTTCGAGGGTGGATAACACCGGGGAGCTGTTTTTT. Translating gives CASSYWVSRVDNTGELFF.

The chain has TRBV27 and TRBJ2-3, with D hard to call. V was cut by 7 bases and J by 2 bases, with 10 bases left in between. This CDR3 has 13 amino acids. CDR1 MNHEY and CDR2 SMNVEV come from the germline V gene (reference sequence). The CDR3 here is CASIQYFTDTQYF. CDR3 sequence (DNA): TGTGCCAGCATTCAGTACTTCACAGATACGCAGTATTTT.

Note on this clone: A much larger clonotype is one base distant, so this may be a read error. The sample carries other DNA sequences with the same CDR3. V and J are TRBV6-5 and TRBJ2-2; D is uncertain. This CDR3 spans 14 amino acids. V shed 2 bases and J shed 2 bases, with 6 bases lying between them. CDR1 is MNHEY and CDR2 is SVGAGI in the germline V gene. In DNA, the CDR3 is TGTGCCAGCAGTTACGGGCATAACACCGGGGAGCTGTTTTTT. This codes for CASSYGHNTGELFF.

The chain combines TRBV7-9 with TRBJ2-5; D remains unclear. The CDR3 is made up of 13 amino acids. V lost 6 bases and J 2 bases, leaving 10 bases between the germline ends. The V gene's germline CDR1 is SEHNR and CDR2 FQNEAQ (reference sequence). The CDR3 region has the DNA TGTGCCAGCAGTCACACTGGACAAGAGACCCAGTACTTC. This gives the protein CASSHTGQETQYF.

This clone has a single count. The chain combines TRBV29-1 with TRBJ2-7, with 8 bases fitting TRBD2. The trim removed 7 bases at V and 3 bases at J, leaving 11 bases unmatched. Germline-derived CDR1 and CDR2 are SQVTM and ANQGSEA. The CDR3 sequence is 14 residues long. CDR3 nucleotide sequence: TGCAGCGCCCGGGGGGGGCAACGGGACTACGAGCAGTACTTC. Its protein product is CSARGGQRDYEQYF.